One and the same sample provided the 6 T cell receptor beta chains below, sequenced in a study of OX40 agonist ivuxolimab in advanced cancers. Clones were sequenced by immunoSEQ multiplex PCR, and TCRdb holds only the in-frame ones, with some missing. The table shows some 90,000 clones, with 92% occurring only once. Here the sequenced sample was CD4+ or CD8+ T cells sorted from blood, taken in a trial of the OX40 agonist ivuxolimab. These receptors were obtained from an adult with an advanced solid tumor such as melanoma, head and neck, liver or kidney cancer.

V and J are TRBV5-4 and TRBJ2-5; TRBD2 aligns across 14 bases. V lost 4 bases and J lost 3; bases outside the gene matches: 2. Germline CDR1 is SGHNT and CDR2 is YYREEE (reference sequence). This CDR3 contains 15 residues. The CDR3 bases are TGTGCCAGCAGCGGGGGACTAGCGGGAGAAGAGACCCAGTACTTC. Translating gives CASSGGLAGEETQYF.

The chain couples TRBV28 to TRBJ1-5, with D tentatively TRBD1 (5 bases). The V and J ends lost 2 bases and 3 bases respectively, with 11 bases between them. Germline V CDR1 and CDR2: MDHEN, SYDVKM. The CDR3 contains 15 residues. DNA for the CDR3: TGTGCCAGCAGTTTACCGCTGGGACTCAATCAGCCCCAGCATTTT. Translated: CASSLPLGLNQPQHF. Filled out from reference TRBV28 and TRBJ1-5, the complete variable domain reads DVKVTQSSRYLVKRTGEKVFLECVQDMDHENMFWYRQDPGLGLRLIYFSYDVKMKEKGDIPEGYSVSREKKERFSLILESASTNQTSMYLCASSLPLGLNQPQHFGDGTRLSIL.

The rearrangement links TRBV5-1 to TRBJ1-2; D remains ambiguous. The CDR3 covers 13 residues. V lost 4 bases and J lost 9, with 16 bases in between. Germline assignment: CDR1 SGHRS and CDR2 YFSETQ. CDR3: CASSPTAVISYTF. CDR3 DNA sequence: TGCGCCAGCAGCCCAACGGCGGTTATCAGCTACACCTTC.

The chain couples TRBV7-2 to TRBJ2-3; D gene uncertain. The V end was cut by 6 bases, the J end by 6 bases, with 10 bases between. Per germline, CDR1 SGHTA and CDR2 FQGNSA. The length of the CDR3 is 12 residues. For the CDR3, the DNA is TGTGCCAGCAGAGAGTCCCTTGATACGCAGTATTTT. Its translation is CASRESLDTQYF.

CDR3 coding DNA: TGTGCCAGCAGTGGGCAGGGTGGGAGTGAAGCTTTCTTT. Translated: CASSGQGGSEAFF. The rearrangement links TRBV25-1 to TRBJ1-1; D possibly corresponds to TRBD1 (5 bases). The V end lost 4 bases, the J end lost 7 bases, and 13 bases lay between the germline ends. The germline V gene has CDR1 MGHDK and CDR2 SYGVNS. There are 13 residues in the CDR3.

CDR3 in DNA: TGTGCCAGCAGCCCAGAAGGAGGAGGGAGGGCCTACGAGCAGTACTTC. Its protein is CASSPEGGGRAYEQYF. This chain connects TRBV27 to TRBJ2-7, with 7 bases lining up with TRBD2. There are 16 residues in the CDR3. V shed 6 bases and J 2 bases; nucleotides not matched to a gene: 13. Germline loops: CDR1 MNHEY, CDR2 SMNVEV (reference sequence).